This T cell receptor beta chain was obtained from a study of cytomegalovirus exposure and HLA in healthy donors. This table comes from immunoSEQ multiplex PCR, and its TCRdb copy is limited to in-frame clones, with some not included. The data show 150,000 to 200,000 clones, approximately 87% seen once. The germline V and J ends were trimmed by 2 bases and 4 bases, with 14 bases remaining between them. This CDR3 is 15 amino acids long. Germline-derived CDR1 and CDR2 are MNHNS and SASEGT. Material: PBMCs. The receptor comes from a woman in her twenties or thirties in good health and CMV-seronegative. The rearrangement links TRBV6-1 to TRBJ1-1, with D unclear. The CDR3 sequence is CASSELGRFSTEAFF. Written as DNA, the CDR3 is TGTGCCAGCAGTGAATTGGGCAGATTTTCCACTGAAGCTTTCTTT.